The 26 T cell receptor beta chains in this list originate from one sample, sequenced in a study of identifying expanded T cells in peripheral blood. Using immunoSEQ multiplex PCR, the repertoire was profiled, and TCRdb retains in-frame clones only, with some absent. The table includes around 94,000 clones, about 87% detected once. The sequencing input was blood. The receptor set was obtained from a person aged 18-70 years in good health.

The chain joins TRBV27 to TRBJ2-7; 8 bases fit TRBD2. CDR1 and CDR2 from the germline V gene are MNHEY and SMNVEV (reference sequence). This CDR3 spans 16 amino acids. With V trimmed by 4 bases and J by 1 base, 9 bases remained unmatched. The chain's CDR3 is CASSSLRGGGSYEQYF. CDR3 DNA sequence: TGTGCCAGCAGTTCCCTTCGCGGCGGGGGGTCCTACGAGCAGTACTTC.

The chain links TRBV28 to TRBJ1-2; the match to TRBD1 covers 8 bases. Germline lookup yields CDR1 MDHEN and CDR2 SYDVKM. V trimming: 6 bases; J trimming: 8 bases; junction bases outside the gene matches: 20. The CDR3 contains 17 residues. CDR3 amino acids: CASSPGGVTGDKGGYTF. The CDR3 DNA reads as TGTGCCAGCAGCCCAGGGGGGGTGACAGGGGATAAGGGAGGCTACACCTTC.

Written as DNA, the CDR3 is TGTGCCACCAGCAGACGCCGGGACAGGGTTACGGATCAGCCCCAGCATTTT. It codes for CATSRRRDRVTDQPQHF. V usage is TRBV15 and J usage is TRBJ1-5, with TRBD1 identical over 9 bases. The J segment lost 5 bases and the V segment lost 2 bases, leaving 10 bases of the junction unmatched. The CDR3 loop spans 17 amino acids. CDR1 is LNHNV, CDR2 YYDKDF, per germline (reference sequence).

The V gene is TRBV15, the J gene TRBJ2-2; no firm D call. The CDR3 loop spans 14 amino acids. V was shortened by 6 bases and J by 4 bases, with 12 bases between the two germline ends. Germline CDR1 reads LNHNV; CDR2 reads YYDKDF (reference sequence). CDR3 protein: CATSVVGGTGELFF. CDR3 nucleotides: TGTGCCACCAGTGTGGTGGGCGGCACCGGGGAGCTGTTTTTT.

V and J are TRBV19 and TRBJ1-2, with a tentative D call TRBD1 (5 bases). CDR1 and CDR2 from the germline V gene are LNHDA and SQIVND (reference sequence). The V and J ends lost 3 bases and 6 bases respectively, with 14 bases between them. The CDR3 runs 14 residues. The CDR3 spells CASSIGVGTHGYTF. The CDR3 DNA sequence: TGTGCCAGTAGTATTGGGGTCGGGACCCATGGCTACACCTTC.

The chain links TRBV27 to TRBJ1-5, with a possible D match to TRBD1 (6 bases). Germline V gene lookup returns CDR1 MNHEY and CDR2 SMNVEV (reference sequence). There are 15 residues in the CDR3. Trimming removed 5 bases from V and 5 bases from J, with 16 bases in between. CDR3 residues: CASSPLIRGDQPQHF. In DNA form, the CDR3 reads TGTGCCAGCAGTCCCCTCATCAGGGGAGATCAGCCCCAGCATTTT.

The V call is TRBV18, the J call TRBJ2-3; weak D call: TRBD2 (5 bases). In germline, CDR1 is KGHSH, CDR2 LQKENI. The CDR3 runs to 14 residues. Trimming cost V 3 bases and J 4 bases, with 11 bases left between them. CDR3 nucleotide sequence: TGTGCCAGCTCACCCCTAGCACGGGCAGATACGCAGTATTTT. Its protein is CASSPLARADTQYF.

The rearrangement joins TRBV7-9 to TRBJ1-2; 10 bases agree with TRBD1. Germline loops: CDR1 SEHNR, CDR2 FQNEAQ (reference sequence). The CDR3 contains 15 residues. J lost 4 bases, V lost 4 bases, and 6 bases had no gene match. Here the CDR3 reads CASSSTGTGAYGYTF. The CDR3 DNA reads as TGTGCCAGCAGCTCAACCGGGACAGGGGCCTATGGCTACACCTTC.

V gene TRBV7-9 combines with J gene TRBJ2-5; D unresolved. V was pared by 1 base and J by 2 bases, with 8 bases between. Germline CDR1 reads SEHNR; CDR2 reads FQNEAQ (reference sequence). CDR3 length: 14 amino acids. Here the CDR3 reads CASSLDVPQETQYF. In DNA form, the CDR3 reads TGTGCCAGCAGCTTAGATGTCCCACAAGAGACCCAGTACTTC.

The V call is TRBV5-1, the J call TRBJ2-1, with 8 bases fitting TRBD1. Germline V gives CDR1 SGHRS, CDR2 YFSETQ. Trimming cost V 3 bases and J 9 bases; bases outside gene matches: 8. This CDR3 spans 14 amino acids. The CDR3 is CASSSRTGFVEQFF. DNA for the CDR3: TGCGCCAGCAGCTCGCGGACAGGGTTTGTTGAGCAGTTCTTC. Together with reference TRBV5-1 and TRBJ2-1, the CDR3 gives the full variable domain: KAGVTQTPRYLIKTRGQQVTLSCSPISGHRSVSWYQQTPGQGLQFLFEYFSETQRNKGNFPGRFSGRQFSNSRSEMNVSTLELGDSALYLCASSSRTGFVEQFFGPGTRLTVL.

The rearrangement joins TRBV7-3 to TRBJ2-3, with TRBD2 matching 9 bases. The germline V gene encodes CDR1 SGHTA and CDR2 FQGTGA. CDR3 length: 17 amino acids. Losses at the gene ends were 5 bases for V and 11 bases for J; bases not matched to a gene: 20. The CDR3 sequence is CASSPQPGAGGSQGQYF. In nucleotides, the CDR3 is TGTGCCAGCAGCCCCCAGCCAGGGGCGGGGGGGTCACAAGGGCAGTATTTT.

The rearrangement joins TRBV7-7 to TRBJ2-3, with a weak D call TRBD2 (5 bases). Trimming cost V 5 bases and J 5 bases, with 8 bases left between them. The germline V gene has CDR1 SSHAT and CDR2 FNYEAQ (reference sequence). The CDR3 sequence is 12 residues long. The CDR3 protein is CASSEGLDTQYF. The DNA for the CDR3 is TGTGCCAGCAGCGAGGGTTTAGATACGCAGTATTTT.

This clone was counted a single time. The V and J genes are TRBV19 and TRBJ2-5; TRBD1 aligns across 7 bases. The junction had 6 bases not matched to a gene; V was cut back by 7 bases and J by 4 bases. Germline V gene sequence: CDR1 LNHDA, CDR2 SQIVND (reference sequence). The CDR3 loop spans 13 amino acids. The CDR3 DNA reads as TGTGCCAGTACCAGGACAGGATCAGAGACCCAGTACTTC. It translates to CASTRTGSETQYF. Using reference TRBV19 and TRBJ2-5 for the parts outside the CDR3, the full variable domain is DGGITQSPKYLFRKEGQNVTLSCEQNLNHDAMYWYRQDPGQGLRLIYYSQIVNDFQKGDIAEGYSVSREKKESFPLTVTSAQKNPTAFYLCASTRTGSETQYFGPGTRLLVL.

Turning to this clone: The junction departs from germline at one end; a sequencing error may be responsible. This chain joins TRBV7-2 and TRBJ1-1; TRBD1 agrees at 8 bases. Germline-derived CDR1 and CDR2 are SGHTA and FQGNSA. The CDR3 totals 13 residues. CDR3 sequence: CASTLTGGTEAFF. The CDR3 coding sequence is TGTGCCAGCACCTTAACAGGGGGCACTGAAGCTTTCTTT.

The chain couples TRBV27 to TRBJ1-5, with 9 nucleotides matching TRBD1. CDR1 and CDR2 (germline): MNHEY, SMNVEV (reference sequence). This CDR3 contains 13 residues. V lost 4 bases and J lost 5; bases outside the gene matches: 0. The CDR3 sequence: CASSWTGDQPQHF. CDR3 bases: TGTGCCAGCAGTTGGACAGGGGATCAGCCCCAGCATTTT.

V and J are TRBV2 and TRBJ2-5, with D unclear. Germline-derived CDR1 and CDR2 are SNHLY and FYNNEI. The CDR3 is 14 residues long. Trimming shortened V by 1 base and J by 5 bases, and 11 bases separated the two germline ends. As DNA, the CDR3 is TGTGCCAGCAGTGAAGTAAGGGTATGGGAGACCCAGTACTTC. Translation: CASSEVRVWETQYF. Supplemented by reference TRBV2 and TRBJ2-5, the full variable domain reads EPEVTQTPSHQVTQMGQEVILRCVPISNHLYFYWYRQILGQKVEFLVSFYNNEISEKSEIFDDQFSVERPDGSNFTLKIRSTKLEDSAMYFCASSEVRVWETQYFGPGTRLLVL.

This clone has just one count. J is TRBJ1-1 and V is TRBV6-6; the match to TRBD1 covers 7 bases. The CDR3 runs 14 residues. Germline CDR1 MNHNY, CDR2 SVGAGI (reference sequence). V lost 6 bases to trimming and J lost 4 bases; unmatched junction nucleotides: 8. This CDR3 reads CASSQGGEGTEAFF. The CDR3 region has the DNA TGTGCCAGCAGCCAGGGGGGGGAGGGCACTGAAGCTTTCTTT.

J is TRBJ2-3 and V is TRBV6-5; 8 nucleotides line up with TRBD2. V lost 5 bases and J lost 6; bases outside the gene matches: 10. The CDR3 runs to 15 residues. Germline V gives CDR1 MNHEY, CDR2 SVGAGI. CDR3 sequence (DNA): TGTGCCAGCAGTAAGACCGGGACTAGTATGGATACGCAGTATTTT. Its translation is CASSKTGTSMDTQYF.

The chain has TRBV10-2 and TRBJ2-3; D tentatively fits TRBD1 or TRBD2 (7 bases each). CDR1 and CDR2 (germline): WSHSY, SAAADI. The ends were cut back, 4 bases at V and 6 bases at J, with 11 bases in the middle. This CDR3 is 13 amino acids long. The CDR3 coding sequence is TGCGCCAGCAGTGGGCAGGGGGGGGATACGCAGTATTTT. Residues: CASSGQGGDTQYF.

V gene TRBV19 combines with J gene TRBJ2-7; 9 bases are a match to TRBD2. With 4 bases clipped from V and 5 bases from J, the junction kept 3 bases outside the gene matches. The CDR3 is 13 amino acids. The germline V gene has CDR1 LNHDA and CDR2 SQIVND (reference sequence). Written as DNA, the CDR3 is TGTGCCAGTAGTACTAGCGGGACCCACGAGCAGTACTTC. Translated, it gives CASSTSGTHEQYF.

The genes are TRBV11-3 and TRBJ2-7; no clear D. With 5 bases removed from V and 1 base from J, the gap between germline ends came to 9 bases. The germline V gene encodes CDR1 SGHNT and CDR2 YENEEA. The CDR3 covers 13 residues. The CDR3 is CASSHGRSYEQYF. CDR3 DNA: TGTGCCAGCAGCCACGGCAGGTCCTACGAGCAGTACTTC.

CDR3 nucleotide sequence: TGTGCCAGCAGTACCCCGGTGACTAGCAATTTCCGATATGAGCAGTTCTTC. Residues: CASSTPVTSNFRYEQFF. The chain is built from TRBV28 and TRBJ2-1; TRBD2 matches 7 bases. The germline CDR1 and CDR2 sequences are MDHEN and SYDVKM. V dropped 5 bases and J dropped 8; count of bases not matched to a gene: 18. There are 17 residues in the CDR3.

This chain joins TRBV7-2 and TRBJ1-2; 7 bases line up with TRBD1. There are 15 residues in the CDR3. The V segment lost 3 bases and the J segment 1 base; nucleotides outside the gene matches: 5. Germline values: CDR1 SGHTA, CDR2 FQGNSA. The CDR3 DNA reads TGTGCCAGCAGCTTTGGACAGGTCATTAACTATGGCTACACCTTC. Residues: CASSFGQVINYGYTF.

The rearrangement joins TRBV4-3 to TRBJ2-7; D perhaps matches TRBD2 (5 bases). The CDR3 runs to 16 residues. Germline loops: CDR1 LGHNA, CDR2 YSLEER. V lost 0 bases and J lost 1, with 13 bases in between. In DNA, the CDR3 is TGCGCCAGCAGCCAAGATATCCTCGGAGGATCCTACGAGCAGTACTTC. Protein sequence: CASSQDILGGSYEQYF.

The rearrangement links TRBV4-2 to TRBJ2-7, with 7 bases identical to TRBD2. V lost 1 base, J lost 7 bases, and 13 bases stayed unmatched. The CDR3 is made up of 16 amino acids. Germline lookup yields CDR1 LGHNA and CDR2 YNFKEQ. Here the CDR3 DNA reads TGTGCCAGCAGCCAAGGCGGGGGAGCAGGGCGTCGGGAGCAGTACTTC. Translating gives CASSQGGGAGRREQYF.

CDR3: CASSLDPGLAGGLYEQYF. As DNA, the CDR3 is TGTGCCAGCAGCTTAGATCCGGGACTAGCGGGAGGCCTCTACGAGCAGTACTTC. The chain recombines TRBV7-9 with TRBJ2-7; 15 positions match TRBD2. Losses at the gene ends were 1 base for V and 3 bases for J; bases not matched to a gene: 7. Per germline, CDR1 SEHNR and CDR2 FQNEAQ (reference sequence). This CDR3 has 18 residues.